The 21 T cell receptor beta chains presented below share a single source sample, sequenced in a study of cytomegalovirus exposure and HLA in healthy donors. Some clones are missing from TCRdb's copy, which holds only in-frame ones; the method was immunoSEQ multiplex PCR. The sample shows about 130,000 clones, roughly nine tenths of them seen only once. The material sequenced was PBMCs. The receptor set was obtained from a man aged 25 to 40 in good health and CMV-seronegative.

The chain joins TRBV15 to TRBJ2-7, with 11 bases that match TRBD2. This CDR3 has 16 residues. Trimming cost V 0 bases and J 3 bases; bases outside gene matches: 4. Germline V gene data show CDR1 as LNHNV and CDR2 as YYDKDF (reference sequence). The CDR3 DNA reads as TGTGCCACCAGCAGAGATCCTAGCGGGGGGAGCTACGAGCAGTACTTC. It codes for CATSRDPSGGSYEQYF.

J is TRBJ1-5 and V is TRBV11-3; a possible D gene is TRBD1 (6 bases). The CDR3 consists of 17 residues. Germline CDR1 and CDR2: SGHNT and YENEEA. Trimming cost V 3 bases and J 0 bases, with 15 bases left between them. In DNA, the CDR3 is TGTGCCAGCAGCTTTACAGGGTATCTCCATAGCAATCAGCCCCAGCATTTT. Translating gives CASSFTGYLHSNQPQHF.

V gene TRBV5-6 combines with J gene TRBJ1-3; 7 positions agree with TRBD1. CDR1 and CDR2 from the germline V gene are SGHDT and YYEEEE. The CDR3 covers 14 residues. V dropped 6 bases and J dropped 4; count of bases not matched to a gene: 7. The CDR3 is CASKGASWGNTIYF. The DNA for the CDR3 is TGTGCCAGCAAGGGGGCTTCGTGGGGAAACACCATATATTTT.

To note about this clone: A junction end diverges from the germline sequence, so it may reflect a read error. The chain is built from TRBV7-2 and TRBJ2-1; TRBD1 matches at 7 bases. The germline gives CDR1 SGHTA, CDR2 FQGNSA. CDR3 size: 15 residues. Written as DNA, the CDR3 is TGTGCCACCAGCTTGGAGACAGGGAACTACAATGAGCAGTTCTTC. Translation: CATSLETGNYNEQFF.

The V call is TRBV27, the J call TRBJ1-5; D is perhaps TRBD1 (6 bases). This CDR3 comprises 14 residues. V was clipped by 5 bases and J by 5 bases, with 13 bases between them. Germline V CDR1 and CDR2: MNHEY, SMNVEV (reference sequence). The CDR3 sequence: CASSGQSRDQPQHF. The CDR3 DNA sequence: TGTGCCAGCAGTGGACAGAGTCGCGATCAGCCCCAGCATTTT.

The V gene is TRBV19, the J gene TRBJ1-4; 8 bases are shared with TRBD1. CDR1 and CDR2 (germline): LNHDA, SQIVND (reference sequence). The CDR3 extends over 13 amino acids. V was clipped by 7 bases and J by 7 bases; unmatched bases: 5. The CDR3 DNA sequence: TGTGCCAGTATCAACAGGGGGTTTGAAAAACTGTTTTTT. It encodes CASINRGFEKLFF. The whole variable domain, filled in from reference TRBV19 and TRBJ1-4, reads DGGITQSPKYLFRKEGQNVTLSCEQNLNHDAMYWYRQDPGQGLRLIYYSQIVNDFQKGDIAEGYSVSREKKESFPLTVTSAQKNPTAFYLCASINRGFEKLFFGSGTQLSVL.

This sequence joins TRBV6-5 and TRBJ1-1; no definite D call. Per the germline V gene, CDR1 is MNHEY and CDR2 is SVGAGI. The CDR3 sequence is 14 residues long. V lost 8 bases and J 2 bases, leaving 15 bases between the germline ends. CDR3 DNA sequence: TGTGCCAGCGGCATCCCGGAGGGAAACACTGAAGCTTTCTTT. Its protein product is CASGIPEGNTEAFF.

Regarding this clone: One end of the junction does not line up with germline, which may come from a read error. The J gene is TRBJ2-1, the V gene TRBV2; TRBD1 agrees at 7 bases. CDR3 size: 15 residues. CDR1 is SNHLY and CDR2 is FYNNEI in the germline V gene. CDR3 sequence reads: CASREDRASYNEQFF. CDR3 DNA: TGTGCCAGCAGGGAAGACAGGGCCTCCTACAATGAGCAGTTCTTC.

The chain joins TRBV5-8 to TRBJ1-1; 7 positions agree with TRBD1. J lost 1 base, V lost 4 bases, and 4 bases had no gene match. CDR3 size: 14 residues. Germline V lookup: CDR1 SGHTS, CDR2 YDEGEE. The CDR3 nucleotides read TGTGCCAGCAGCAGGGGACAGACGAACACTGAAGCTTTCTTT. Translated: CASSRGQTNTEAFF.

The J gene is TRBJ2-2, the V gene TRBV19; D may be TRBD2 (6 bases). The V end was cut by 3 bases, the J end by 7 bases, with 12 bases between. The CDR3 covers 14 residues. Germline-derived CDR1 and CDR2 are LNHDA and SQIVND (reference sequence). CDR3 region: CASSIVFGSGELFF. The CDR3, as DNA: TGTGCCAGTAGTATCGTGTTCGGGAGCGGGGAGCTGTTTTTT.

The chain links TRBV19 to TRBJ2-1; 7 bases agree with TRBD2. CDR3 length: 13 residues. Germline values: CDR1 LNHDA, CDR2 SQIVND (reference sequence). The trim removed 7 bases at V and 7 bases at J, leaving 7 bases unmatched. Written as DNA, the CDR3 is TGTGCCAGTATTGGGGAGGGAGAGAATGAGCAGTTCTTC. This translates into CASIGEGENEQFF.

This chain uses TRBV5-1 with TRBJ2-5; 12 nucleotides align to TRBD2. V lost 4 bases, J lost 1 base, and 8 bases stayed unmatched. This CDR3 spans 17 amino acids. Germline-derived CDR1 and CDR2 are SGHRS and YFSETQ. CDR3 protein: CASSAGTSGGLQETQYF. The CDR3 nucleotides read TGCGCCAGCAGCGCCGGCACTAGCGGGGGGCTCCAAGAGACCCAGTACTTC.

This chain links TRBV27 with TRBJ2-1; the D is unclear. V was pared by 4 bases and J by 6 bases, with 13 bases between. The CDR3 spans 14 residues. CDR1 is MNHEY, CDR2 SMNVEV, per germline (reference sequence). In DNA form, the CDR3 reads TGTGCCAGCAGTTCCCTAGTTAGACCCAATGAGCAGTTCTTC. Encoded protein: CASSSLVRPNEQFF.

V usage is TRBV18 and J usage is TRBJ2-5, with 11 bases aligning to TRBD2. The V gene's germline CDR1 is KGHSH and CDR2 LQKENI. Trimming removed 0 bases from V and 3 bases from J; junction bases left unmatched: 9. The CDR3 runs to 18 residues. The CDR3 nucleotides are TGTGCCAGCTCACCACCGGCTCTAGCGGGGGGTCGGAAAGAGACCCAGTACTTC. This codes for CASSPPALAGGRKETQYF.

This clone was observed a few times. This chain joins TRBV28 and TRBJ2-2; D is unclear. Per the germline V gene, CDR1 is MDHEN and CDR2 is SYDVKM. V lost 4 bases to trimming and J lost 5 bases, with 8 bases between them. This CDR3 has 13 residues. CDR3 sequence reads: CASSSLRTGELFF. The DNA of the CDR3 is TGTGCCAGCAGTTCCCTGCGGACCGGGGAGCTGTTTTTT.

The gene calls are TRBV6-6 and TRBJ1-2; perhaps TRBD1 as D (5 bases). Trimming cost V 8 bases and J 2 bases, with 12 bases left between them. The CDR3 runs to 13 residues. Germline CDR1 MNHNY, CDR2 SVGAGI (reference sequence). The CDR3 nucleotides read TGTGCCAGCCAGGGAGGGGAAAACTATGGCTACACCTTC. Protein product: CASQGGENYGYTF.

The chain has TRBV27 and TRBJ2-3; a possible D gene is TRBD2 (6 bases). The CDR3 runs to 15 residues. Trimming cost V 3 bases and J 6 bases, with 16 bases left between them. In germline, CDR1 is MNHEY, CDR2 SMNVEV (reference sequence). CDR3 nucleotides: TGTGCCAGCAGTTTGATAGGGAGGAGTTGGGATACGCAGTATTTT. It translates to CASSLIGRSWDTQYF.

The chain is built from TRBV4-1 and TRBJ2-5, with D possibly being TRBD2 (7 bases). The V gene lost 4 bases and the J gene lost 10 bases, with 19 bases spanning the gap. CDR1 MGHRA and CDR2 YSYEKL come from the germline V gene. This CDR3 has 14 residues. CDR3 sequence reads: CASSPRLGGGDQYF. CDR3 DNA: TGCGCCAGCAGCCCCCGACTTGGAGGGGGGGACCAGTACTTC.

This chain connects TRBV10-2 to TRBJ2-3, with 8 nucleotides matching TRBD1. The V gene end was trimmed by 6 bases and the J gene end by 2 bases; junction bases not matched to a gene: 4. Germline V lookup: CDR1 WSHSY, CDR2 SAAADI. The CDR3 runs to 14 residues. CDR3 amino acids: CASRDRGVTDTQYF. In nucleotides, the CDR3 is TGCGCCAGCAGAGACAGGGGAGTCACAGATACGCAGTATTTT.

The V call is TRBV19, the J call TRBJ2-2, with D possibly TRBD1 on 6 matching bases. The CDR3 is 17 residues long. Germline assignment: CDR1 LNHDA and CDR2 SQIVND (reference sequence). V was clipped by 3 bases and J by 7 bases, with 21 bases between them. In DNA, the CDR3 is TGTGCCAGTAGTATCCGTAGTTACGGGACATCTCACGGGGAGCTGTTTTTT. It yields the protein CASSIRSYGTSHGELFF. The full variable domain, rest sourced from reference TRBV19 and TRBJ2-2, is DGGITQSPKYLFRKEGQNVTLSCEQNLNHDAMYWYRQDPGQGLRLIYYSQIVNDFQKGDIAEGYSVSREKKESFPLTVTSAQKNPTAFYLCASSIRSYGTSHGELFFGEGSRLTVL.

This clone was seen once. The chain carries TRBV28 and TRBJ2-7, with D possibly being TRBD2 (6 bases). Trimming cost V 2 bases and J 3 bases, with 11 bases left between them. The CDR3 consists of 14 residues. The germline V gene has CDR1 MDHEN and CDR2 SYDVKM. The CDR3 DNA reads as TGTGCCAGCAGTTTACCGCCCGGGGGCTACGAGCAGTACTTC. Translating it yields CASSLPPGGYEQYF.